The T cell receptor (beta chain) under discussion was sequenced for a study of blood T cell repertoires in COVID-19. Study background: Samples taken during acute and convalescent COVID-19 were collected in the United States, Italy and Spain. T cells, B-cell-depleted T cells, or PBMCs supplied cDNA or gDNA.

Authors' processing steps: Nucleated cell counts were estimated from reference gene primer amplification. Generated by immunoSEQ multiplex PCR, the TCRdb table keeps only in-frame clones and is missing some. For V, J and clone size, that table is used; D and trimming come from the DNA. Of some 150,000 clones in the sample, less than 85% were seen once. V lost 9 bases and J 6 bases, leaving 21 bases between the germline ends. The CDR3 is 15 amino acids. Germline loops: CDR1 SNHLY, CDR2 FYNNEI. The origin of this receptor is an elderly woman in a cohort sampled during active or convalescent COVID-19. Input material: peripheral blood. The chain couples TRBV2 to TRBJ2-1; D possibly corresponds to TRBD1 (6 bases). The CDR3 spells CASHTSAGARNEQFF. The DNA for the CDR3 is TGTGCCAGTCACACCTCGGCAGGGGCCCGCAATGAGCAGTTCTTC.